The rows below give T cell receptor beta chains drawn from one sample of a study of T cell responses to AZD1222 COVID-19 vaccine. Assay used: immunoSEQ multiplex PCR; TCRdb lists only in-frame clones, some missing. This repertoire shows more than 70,000 clones, 88% found once; its top ten account for 16%. This specimen consisted of peripheral blood, obtained on day 0 of AZD1222 vaccination. The receptor set was obtained from an adult in good health. Each CDR3 is given with its conserved first and last residue. The order of the fields is CDR3 length, D gene, clone size, V gene, J gene, CDR3 DNA, CDR3 protein. A D gene is named only where the DNA matches it firmly. The size entry is marked missing in some rows and otherwise reads once, few, many or a size class.

13,TRBD1,NA,TRBV19,TRBJ1-1,TGTGCCAGTAGCGACAGGGGGACTACTGAAGCTTTCTTT,CASSDRGTTEAFF
14,NA,NA,TRBV2,TRBJ2-1,TGTGCCAGCAGTGAACGGGCCTCCTACAATGAGCAGTTCTTC,CASSERASYNEQFF
13,NA,once,TRBV11-3,TRBJ1-1,TGTGCCAGCAGCTGGGCAGACGACACTGAAGCTTTCTTT,CASSWADDTEAFF
16,NA,NA,TRBV21-1,TRBJ2-1,TGTGCCAGCAGCAAAGAACGCAGTGTCTCCTACAATGAGCAGTTCTTC,CASSKERSVSYNEQFF
15,NA,NA,TRBV4-1,TRBJ1-2,TGCGCCAGCAGCCATCCTGATGGTGGGCGTAGTGGCTACACCTTC,CASSHPDGGRSGYTF
16,TRBD2,few,TRBV7-2,TRBJ2-1,TGTGCCAGCAGCTCCCCAGCGGGAGGGCTAGCCGATGAGCAGTTCTTC,CASSSPAGGLADEQFF
15,NA,once,TRBV19,TRBJ2-1,TGTGCCAGTAGTATTAAGGGGACAGCGGGTTACGAGCAGTTCTTC,CASSIKGTAGYEQFF
14,NA,NA,TRBV5-4,TRBJ2-7,TGTGCCAGCAGCTTGGAACCCGACTCCTACGAGCAGTACTTC,CASSLEPDSYEQYF
13,NA,NA,TRBV28,TRBJ2-7,TGTGCCAGCAGTGCGACACAGGGATACGAGCAGTACTTC,CASSATQGYEQYF
14,NA,NA,TRBV2,TRBJ1-3,TGTGCCAGCAGTGAATGGAGCTCTGGAAACACCATATATTTT,CASSEWSSGNTIYF
13,NA,NA,TRBV12-3/TRBV12-4,TRBJ1-1,TGTGCCAGCAGTCCCCCGCTGAACACTGAAGCTTTCTTT,CASSPPLNTEAFF
15,NA,NA,TRBV20-1,TRBJ2-4,TGCAGTGCTAGTTGGTCCGGGAGTGGCAAAAACATTCAGTACTTC,CSASWSGSGKNIQYF